A single sample is the source of the 30 T cell receptor beta chains below, sequenced in a study of STAT5B mutations in CD4+ large granular lymphocyte leukemia. Clones were read by immunoSEQ multiplex PCR, and TCRdb kept only the in-frame ones, dropping some. The sample has 45,000 to 50,000 clones, approximately 83% seen once. The sample consisted of CD4+ T cells from blood buffy coats. The receptor set was obtained from a human donor in good health.

The V and J genes are TRBV4-1 and TRBJ2-7; D remains unclear. Trimming cost V 0 bases and J 3 bases, with 12 bases left between them. The CDR3 length is 15 residues. From germline, CDR1 is MGHRA and CDR2 YSYEKL. This chain's CDR3 is CASSQELNSFYEQYF. The CDR3 DNA sequence: TGCGCCAGCAGCCAAGAATTGAACAGCTTCTACGAGCAGTACTTC.

The V and J genes are TRBV11-2 and TRBJ2-5; a possible D gene is TRBD1 (5 bases). CDR3 length: 14 amino acids. The germline V and J ends were trimmed by 6 bases and 4 bases, with 15 bases remaining between them. CDR1 and CDR2 (germline): SGHAT, FQNNGV. The chain's CDR3 is CASRYWQGAETQYF. As DNA, the CDR3 is TGTGCCAGCAGATATTGGCAGGGCGCAGAGACCCAGTACTTC.

This clone showed up just a few times. The chain is built from TRBV19 and TRBJ1-2; D is unclear. The CDR3 totals 15 residues. The ends were cut back, 0 bases at V and 4 bases at J, with 12 bases in the middle. From germline, CDR1 is LNHDA and CDR2 SQIVND (reference sequence). CDR3 DNA: TGTGCCAGTAGTATAGAGGCCAGCACGCGCTATGGCTACACCTTC. Translated: CASSIEASTRYGYTF.

This rearrangement joins TRBV14 to TRBJ1-5; D perhaps matches TRBD1 (6 bases). Trimming pared 2 bases from V and 0 bases from J, leaving 20 bases between. The CDR3 is made up of 19 amino acids. Germline V gives CDR1 SGHDN, CDR2 FVKESK. The CDR3 DNA reads as TGTGCCAGCAGCCAACAGGGGCCCTCCAGACCGTATAGCAATCAGCCCCAGCATTTT. This codes for CASSQQGPSRPYSNQPQHF.

This rearrangement joins TRBV18 to TRBJ1-2; the match to TRBD1 covers 8 bases. J lost 3 bases, V lost 3 bases, and 15 bases had no gene match. The CDR3 sequence is 18 residues long. CDR1 and CDR2 (germline): KGHSH, LQKENI. CDR3 residues: CASSPPSLSRGRDYGYTF. The CDR3 DNA sequence: TGTGCCAGCTCACCGCCATCCCTCTCCAGGGGGCGCGACTATGGCTACACCTTC.

The V gene is TRBV7-3, the J gene TRBJ1-5; D ambiguous. The CDR3 runs to 13 residues. Germline assignment: CDR1 SGHTA and CDR2 FQGTGA. V lost 2 bases and J 6 bases, leaving 8 bases between the germline ends. The CDR3 reads CASSLLYGQPQHF. As DNA, the CDR3 is TGTGCCAGCAGCTTACTTTATGGTCAGCCCCAGCATTTT.

V usage is TRBV7-9 and J usage is TRBJ1-1; D may be TRBD1 (5 bases). This CDR3 is 12 amino acids long. Trimming shortened V by 7 bases and J by 0 bases, and 6 bases separated the two germline ends. CDR1 and CDR2 from the germline V gene are SEHNR and FQNEAQ (reference sequence). This CDR3 reads CASNRMNTEAFF. In DNA form, the CDR3 reads TGTGCCAGCAACAGGATGAACACTGAAGCTTTCTTT.

J is TRBJ1-1 and V is TRBV29-1; tentatively, D is TRBD1 (5 bases). Trimming cost V 1 base and J 2 bases, with 11 bases left between them. Germline V gene lookup returns CDR1 SQVTM and CDR2 ANQGSEA. The CDR3 loop spans 14 amino acids. CDR3 loop: CSVEARQKNTEAFF. CDR3 nucleotide sequence: TGCAGCGTTGAAGCGCGACAGAAAAACACTGAAGCTTTCTTT.

V gene TRBV2 combines with J gene TRBJ2-1, with D perhaps matching TRBD1 or TRBD2 (5 bases each). The V end was cut by 6 bases, the J end by 7 bases, with 10 bases between. In germline, CDR1 is SNHLY, CDR2 FYNNEI. This CDR3 has 12 amino acids. The CDR3 coding sequence is TGTGCCAGCAGCCGGGACGGTAATGAGCAGTTCTTC. Its protein product is CASSRDGNEQFF.

The chain combines TRBV19 with TRBJ1-2; 9 nucleotides align to TRBD1. This CDR3 region has 15 residues. CDR1 is LNHDA and CDR2 is SQIVND in the germline V gene (reference sequence). The V gene end was trimmed by 3 bases and the J gene end by 4 bases; junction bases not matched to a gene: 6. The CDR3 DNA reads TGTGCCAGTAGTATCCCTGGACAGGGGTTCTATGGCTACACCTTC. Its protein product is CASSIPGQGFYGYTF.

V gene TRBV27 combines with J gene TRBJ2-1; no definite D call. V was pared by 2 bases and J by 0 bases, with 8 bases between. Germline V gene data show CDR1 as MNHEY and CDR2 as SMNVEV (reference sequence). This CDR3 is 15 amino acids long. The CDR3 protein is CASSLRLSSYNEQFF. In DNA form, the CDR3 reads TGTGCCAGCAGTTTAAGACTGAGCTCCTACAATGAGCAGTTCTTC.

The chain links TRBV27 to TRBJ2-2; 14 bases align to TRBD2. The V segment lost 7 bases and the J segment 7 bases; nucleotides outside the gene matches: 8. The germline V gene encodes CDR1 MNHEY and CDR2 SMNVEV (reference sequence). The CDR3 loop spans 16 amino acids. CDR3 loop: CASTGLAGGINGELFF. The CDR3 DNA is TGTGCCAGCACCGGACTAGCGGGGGGAATAAACGGGGAGCTGTTTTTT.

The CDR3 DNA follows: TGCGCCAGCACCCGCCAACTTGACGGGGAGCTGTTTTTT. Translating it yields CASTRQLDGELFF. The chain uses TRBV10-1 and TRBJ2-2; D remains ambiguous. Trimming pared 7 bases from V and 7 bases from J, leaving 13 bases between. This CDR3 contains 13 residues. CDR1 is WNHNN, CDR2 SYGVQD, per germline (reference sequence).

The chain combines TRBV5-6 with TRBJ2-3; either TRBD1 or TRBD2 may fit D (5 bases each). Deletions cut 4 bases from V and 0 bases from J, with 18 bases between. The CDR3 extends over 17 amino acids. CDR1 SGHDT and CDR2 YYEEEE come from the germline V gene. The CDR3 DNA follows: TGTGCCAGCAGCCGGGGCAGGGAACCTACTAGCACAGATACGCAGTATTTT. It translates to CASSRGREPTSTDTQYF.

The chain combines TRBV11-3 with TRBJ2-5; no clear D. The V end was cut by 5 bases, the J end by 3 bases, with 13 bases between. Per the germline V gene, CDR1 is SGHNT and CDR2 is YENEEA. This CDR3 is built from 14 residues. The CDR3 is CASSPGLGKETQYF. The CDR3 nucleotides are TGTGCCAGCAGCCCTGGGTTGGGGAAAGAGACCCAGTACTTC.

V gene TRBV11-2 combines with J gene TRBJ1-2; maybe TRBD1 (5 bases). Trimming left V 3 bases short and J 4 bases short, with 9 bases between. CDR1 is SGHAT, CDR2 FQNNGV, per germline. The CDR3 length is 13 residues. The CDR3: CASSLQGGYGYTF. The CDR3 DNA reads as TGTGCCAGCAGCTTGCAGGGAGGCTATGGCTACACCTTC.

This chain links TRBV7-8 with TRBJ1-2; TRBD1 matches 7 bases. Per germline, CDR1 SGHVS and CDR2 FQNEAQ. V lost 7 bases to trimming and J lost 3 bases; unmatched junction nucleotides: 8. This CDR3 has 14 amino acids. CDR3 bases: TGTGCCAGCACTTACCAGGGGGAGGACTATGGCTACACCTTC. This encodes CASTYQGEDYGYTF. The complete variable domain, with remaining parts taken from reference TRBV7-8 and TRBJ1-2, reads GAGVSQSPRYKVAKRGQDVALRCDPISGHVSLFWYQQALGQGPEFLTYFQNEAQLDKSGLPSDRFFAERPEGSVSTLKIQRTQQEDSAVYLCASTYQGEDYGYTFGSGTRLTVV.

The chain links TRBV7-2 to TRBJ2-1, with D possibly being TRBD2 (5 bases). V gave up 1 base and J gave up 15 bases, with 22 bases separating them. CDR3 length: 15 residues. Germline-derived CDR1 and CDR2 are SGHTA and FQGNSA. The CDR3 DNA reads as TGTGCCAGCAGCTTAGGGGTGGGCGGGTACGAGAGGCGGTTCTTC. Amino acid sequence: CASSLGVGGYERRFF.

The chain is built from TRBV6-5 and TRBJ1-2; 8 bases are a match to TRBD1. The CDR3 spans 13 residues. Germline lookup yields CDR1 MNHEY and CDR2 SVGAGI. The junction had 9 bases not matched to a gene; V was cut back by 7 bases and J by 8 bases. The chain's CDR3 is CASNRGDYGGYTF. In DNA, the CDR3 is TGTGCCAGCAACAGGGGGGATTATGGAGGCTACACCTTC.

The chain combines TRBV10-1 with TRBJ2-3; 10 positions agree with TRBD2. The ends lost 7 bases at V and 2 bases at J; junction bases unmatched: 12. Germline CDR1 and CDR2: WNHNN and SYGVQD (reference sequence). This CDR3 contains 17 residues. The CDR3 loop reads CASIAAFGTSATDTQYF. CDR3 bases: TGCGCCAGCATTGCCGCGTTCGGGACTAGCGCCACAGATACGCAGTATTTT.

The V call is TRBV7-9, the J call TRBJ1-4; D call uncertain. V lost 3 bases and J 8 bases, leaving 10 bases between the germline ends. Germline V gene lookup returns CDR1 SEHNR and CDR2 FQNEAQ (reference sequence). The CDR3 has 13 amino acids. This CDR3 is CASSFGVGEKLFF. The CDR3 DNA is TGTGCCAGCAGCTTCGGGGTTGGGGAAAAACTGTTTTTT.

This sequence joins TRBV11-1 and TRBJ2-1, with 13 bases identical to TRBD2. Germline trimming cut 3 bases from V and 10 bases from J; bases unmatched to any gene: 12. The CDR3 is 17 residues long. Germline values: CDR1 SGHAT, CDR2 FQDESV (reference sequence). CDR3 DNA sequence: TGTGCCAGCAGCTTTGGTACGGGACTAGCGGGATCGGAGGAGCAGTTCTTC. It codes for CASSFGTGLAGSEEQFF.

This chain links TRBV9 with TRBJ2-3; TRBD2 aligns across 10 bases. The CDR3 is 18 amino acids. Germline values: CDR1 SGDLS, CDR2 YYNGEE. Unmatched junction bases numbered 9, after V lost 1 base and J lost 1 base. Here the CDR3 reads CASSVRFSGTSGTDTQYF. CDR3 nucleotides: TGTGCCAGCAGCGTAAGATTCTCCGGGACTAGCGGCACAGATACGCAGTATTTT.

V usage is TRBV15 and J usage is TRBJ2-7; 7 bases agree with TRBD1. Germline loops: CDR1 LNHNV, CDR2 YYDKDF (reference sequence). V gave up 4 bases and J gave up 4 bases; unmatched junction bases: 7. This CDR3 contains 14 residues. The CDR3 reads CATSTRQGLYEQYF. CDR3 nucleotides: TGTGCCACCAGCACCCGACAGGGTCTTTACGAGCAGTACTTC.

This chain links TRBV15 with TRBJ1-5; unclear D gene. The CDR3 is made up of 13 amino acids. Between the trimmed V and J ends, which lost 0 bases and 7 bases, there was a span of 7 bases. The germline CDR1 and CDR2 sequences are LNHNV and YYDKDF (reference sequence). The CDR3 sequence: CATSREKKQPQHF. Written as DNA, the CDR3 is TGTGCCACCAGCAGAGAGAAAAAACAGCCCCAGCATTTT.

The rearrangement joins TRBV6-5 to TRBJ1-4, with D unresolved. The germline V and J ends were trimmed by 5 bases and 5 bases, with 15 bases remaining between them. CDR1 and CDR2 from the germline V gene are MNHEY and SVGAGI. The CDR3 loop spans 15 amino acids. The DNA for the CDR3 is TGTGCCAGCAGTCAGCCGGGCCATGGAAATGAAAAACTGTTTTTT. Protein sequence: CASSQPGHGNEKLFF.

This chain joins TRBV6-6 and TRBJ2-2; D is perhaps TRBD2 (5 bases). This CDR3 contains 15 residues. CDR1 MNHNY and CDR2 SVGAGI come from the germline V gene (reference sequence). Deletions cut 8 bases from V and 5 bases from J, with 18 bases between. The CDR3 DNA is TGTGCCAGCCGAGAGTCGGGGAGTGGTACCGGGGAGCTGTTTTTT. Encoded protein: CASRESGSGTGELFF.

CDR3 sequence (DNA): TGTGCCAGCAGTCTACTTCGGAACACCATATATTTT. Protein: CASSLLRNTIYF. V usage is TRBV28 and J usage is TRBJ1-3; D not resolved. The CDR3 loop spans 12 amino acids. V was shortened by 5 bases and J by 7 bases, with 9 bases between the two germline ends. The V gene's germline CDR1 is MDHEN and CDR2 SYDVKM. Based on the CDR3 plus reference TRBV28 and TRBJ1-3, the full variable domain is DVKVTQSSRYLVKRTGEKVFLECVQDMDHENMFWYRQDPGLGLRLIYFSYDVKMKEKGDIPEGYSVSREKKERFSLILESASTNQTSMYLCASSLLRNTIYFGEGSWLTVV.

The chain uses TRBV11-3 and TRBJ2-7; no firm D call. V was shortened by 5 bases and J by 5 bases, with 10 bases between the two germline ends. Per germline, CDR1 SGHNT and CDR2 YENEEA. The CDR3 loop spans 12 amino acids. CDR3 sequence: CASSPVGHEQYF. CDR3 DNA sequence: TGTGCCAGCAGCCCCGTAGGACACGAGCAGTACTTC.

The chain is built from TRBV10-1 and TRBJ2-1, with TRBD1 matching 7 bases. V lost 7 bases and J lost 0; bases outside the gene matches: 9. CDR3 length: 16 amino acids. Germline CDR1 reads WNHNN; CDR2 reads SYGVQD (reference sequence). CDR3 region: CASTPPGQNSYNEQFF. The CDR3, as DNA: TGCGCCAGCACCCCACCGGGACAGAACTCCTACAATGAGCAGTTCTTC.